The next 20 T cell receptor beta chains were all read from a single sample in a study of T cell changes during pregnancy in multiple sclerosis. Assay used: immunoSEQ multiplex PCR; TCRdb lists only in-frame clones, some missing. The table records over 65,000 clones, approximately 90% of them present only once. The sample was peripheral blood, taken in the first trimester of pregnancy. The source is a female donor with multiple sclerosis, enrolled in a pregnancy study.

CDR3 in amino acids: CASSLQGVGGNSPLHF. CDR3 nucleotide sequence: TGTGCCAGCAGCTTACAGGGGGTAGGAGGCAATTCACCCCTCCACTTT. V usage is TRBV7-2 and J usage is TRBJ1-6; TRBD1 matches 7 bases. CDR1 and CDR2 (germline): SGHTA, FQGNSA. V shed 2 bases and J 7 bases; nucleotides not matched to a gene: 8. The CDR3 runs 16 residues.

A few counts support this clone. A read error may account for a junction end that differs from germline. This sequence joins TRBV7-2 and TRBJ2-7, with D tentatively TRBD1 (6 bases). The CDR3 totals 11 residues. In germline, CDR1 is SGHTA, CDR2 FQGNSA. The CDR3 coding sequence is TGTGCCAGCAGCAAGACAGGTCCTAACTTCTTC. It translates to CASSKTGPNFF.

The gene calls are TRBV7-2 and TRBJ2-1; 14 positions match TRBD2. The germline V gene encodes CDR1 SGHTA and CDR2 FQGNSA. The CDR3 spans 17 residues. V shed 5 bases and J 9 bases; nucleotides not matched to a gene: 12. The CDR3 coding sequence is TGTGCCAGCAGCCCGGGGGGGACTAGCGGGAGAATCGGTGAGCAGTTCTTC. Its protein is CASSPGGTSGRIGEQFF.

The chain links TRBV6-1 to TRBJ1-2, with D perhaps matching TRBD1 (5 bases). The V and J ends lost 6 bases and 8 bases respectively, with 19 bases between them. CDR1 and CDR2 from the germline V gene are MNHNS and SASEGT. The CDR3 consists of 14 residues. The CDR3 spells CASSGRRGDKGYTF. CDR3 nucleotide sequence: TGTGCCAGCAGCGGGAGAAGGGGTGATAAAGGCTACACCTTC.

The J gene is TRBJ2-4, the V gene TRBV9; 10 bases are a match to TRBD1. Per germline, CDR1 SGDLS and CDR2 YYNGEE. V lost 4 bases and J lost 6; bases outside the gene matches: 10. There are 16 residues in the CDR3. CDR3: CASSPGTGTGVNIQYF. In DNA, the CDR3 is TGTGCCAGCAGCCCAGGGACCGGGACAGGGGTAAACATTCAGTACTTC.

For this clone: At the DNA level, this CDR3 is encoded by other sequences in the same sample as well. The V gene is TRBV9, the J gene TRBJ1-4; 10 bases map to TRBD1. CDR3 length equals 14 residues. Germline V gives CDR1 SGDLS, CDR2 YYNGEE. Trimming removed 3 bases from V and 5 bases from J; junction bases left unmatched: 1. CDR3 sequence: CASSAGQGNEKLFF. The CDR3 DNA is TGTGCCAGCAGCGCGGGACAGGGGAATGAAAAACTGTTTTTT.

The chain links TRBV29-1 to TRBJ2-1, with D maybe TRBD2 (6 bases). The V end was cut by 3 bases, the J end by 3 bases, with 15 bases between. From germline, CDR1 is SQVTM and CDR2 ANQGSEA. This CDR3 is built from 15 residues. The CDR3 DNA follows: TGCAGCGTTGAGTCGCGGAGGGGAGGCTACAATGAGCAGTTCTTC. It yields the protein CSVESRRGGYNEQFF.

V and J are TRBV11-3 and TRBJ2-5; the D gene is possibly TRBD2 (7 bases). There are 13 residues in the CDR3. V was clipped by 8 bases and J by 5 bases, with 15 bases between them. Germline loops: CDR1 SGHNT, CDR2 YENEEA. Here the CDR3 reads CASRFPGGETQYF. For the CDR3, the DNA is TGTGCCAGCCGTTTCCCGGGGGGCGAGACCCAGTACTTC.

This chain uses TRBV5-4 with TRBJ1-1; 7 bases align to TRBD1. CDR1 is SGHNT, CDR2 YYREEE, per germline (reference sequence). J was trimmed by 5 bases and V by 4 bases; bases with no gene match: 8. The CDR3 loop spans 14 amino acids. The CDR3 sequence: CASSPRQGRTEAFF. CDR3 nucleotide sequence: TGTGCCAGCAGCCCCAGACAGGGTAGGACTGAAGCTTTCTTT. Supplemented by reference TRBV5-4 and TRBJ1-1, the full variable domain reads ETGVTQSPTHLIKTRGQQVTLRCSSQSGHNTVSWYQQALGQGPQFIFQYYREEENGRGNFPPRFSGLQFPNYSSELNVNALELDDSALYLCASSPRQGRTEAFFGQGTRLTVV.

This clone was detected once. The chain links TRBV30 to TRBJ1-2, with D possibly TRBD1 on 6 matching bases. Trimming left V 3 bases short and J 2 bases short, with 10 bases between. This CDR3 spans 13 amino acids. The V gene's germline CDR1 is GTSNPN and CDR2 SVGIG (reference sequence). The CDR3 loop is CAWRGQRNYGYTF. The CDR3 nucleotides are TGTGCCTGGAGAGGACAGAGAAACTATGGCTACACCTTC. The variable domain in full, with the rest retrieved from reference TRBV30 and TRBJ1-2, is SQTIHQWPATLVQPVGSPLSLECTVEGTSNPNLYWYRQAAGRGLQLLFYSVGIGQISSEVPQNLSASRPQDRQFILSSKKLLLSDSGFYLCAWRGQRNYGYTFGSGTRLTVV.

The V gene is TRBV5-1, the J gene TRBJ2-1; 15 nucleotides line up with TRBD2. CDR3 length equals 22 residues. The germline V gene encodes CDR1 SGHRS and CDR2 YFSETQ. V shed 1 base, J shed 9 bases, and the junction held 23 bases outside the gene matches. The CDR3 sequence: CASSLTRGPGLAGGPTRTEQFF. The CDR3, as DNA: TGCGCCAGCAGCTTGACCCGTGGCCCCGGACTAGCGGGAGGGCCTACCCGCACTGAGCAGTTCTTC.

The chain links TRBV15 to TRBJ2-2; D is possibly TRBD1 (6 bases). The CDR3 covers 15 residues. Trimming pared 2 bases from V and 3 bases from J, leaving 10 bases between. CDR1 is LNHNV and CDR2 is YYDKDF in the germline V gene (reference sequence). The CDR3 region is CATSRLGGDTGELFF. The CDR3 nucleotides read TGTGCCACCAGCAGATTAGGGGGAGACACCGGGGAGCTGTTTTTT.

The V gene is TRBV30, the J gene TRBJ1-2, with 7 bases matching TRBD1. Per germline, CDR1 GTSNPN and CDR2 SVGIG (reference sequence). The CDR3 length is 14 residues. J gave up 5 bases and V 4 bases, and 10 bases lay outside the gene matches. CDR3 nucleotides: TGTGCCTGGACGTCGCGAGGGGGCGCGTATGGCTACACCTTC. This encodes CAWTSRGGAYGYTF.

The V gene is TRBV19, the J gene TRBJ1-5, with a possible D match to TRBD1 (6 bases). Germline V lookup: CDR1 LNHDA, CDR2 SQIVND (reference sequence). Deletions cut 3 bases from V and 4 bases from J, with 16 bases between. The CDR3 consists of 16 residues. The DNA of the CDR3 is TGTGCCAGTAGTATTGGCCCTGCGACAGGAAATCAGCCCCAGCATTTT. Encoded protein: CASSIGPATGNQPQHF. The variable domain in full, completed from reference TRBV19 and TRBJ1-5, reads DGGITQSPKYLFRKEGQNVTLSCEQNLNHDAMYWYRQDPGQGLRLIYYSQIVNDFQKGDIAEGYSVSREKKESFPLTVTSAQKNPTAFYLCASSIGPATGNQPQHFGDGTRLSIL.

This clone came up a few times. The genes are TRBV7-2 and TRBJ2-6, with D hard to call. The germline CDR1 and CDR2 sequences are SGHTA and FQGNSA. There are 13 residues in the CDR3. V was pared by 5 bases and J by 2 bases, with 4 bases between. The CDR3 nucleotides read TGTGCCAGCAGCCTCGCTGGGGCCAACGTCCTGACTTTC. Its translation: CASSLAGANVLTF.

This rearrangement joins TRBV6-1 to TRBJ1-6; 7 positions match TRBD1. V lost 8 bases and J lost 5; bases outside the gene matches: 6. Per germline, CDR1 MNHNS and CDR2 SASEGT. The CDR3 sequence is 14 residues long. The CDR3 region has the DNA TGTGCCAGCGTCTCCGGGACAGATAATTCACCCCTCCACTTT. This sequence encodes CASVSGTDNSPLHF.

The chain is built from TRBV28 and TRBJ2-4; tentative D call: TRBD2 (5 bases). Germline CDR1 and CDR2: MDHEN and SYDVKM. The CDR3 extends over 15 amino acids. The germline V and J ends were trimmed by 7 bases and 0 bases, with 13 bases remaining between them. CDR3 sequence: CASNRGTLAKNIQYF. CDR3 nucleotide sequence: TGTGCCAGCAATCGGGGAACCTTAGCCAAAAACATTCAGTACTTC. Based on the CDR3 plus reference TRBV28 and TRBJ2-4, the full variable domain is DVKVTQSSRYLVKRTGEKVFLECVQDMDHENMFWYRQDPGLGLRLIYFSYDVKMKEKGDIPEGYSVSREKKERFSLILESASTNQTSMYLCASNRGTLAKNIQYFGAGTRLSVL.

V usage is TRBV15 and J usage is TRBJ1-6; 8 bases map to TRBD1. The germline gives CDR1 LNHNV, CDR2 YYDKDF (reference sequence). This CDR3 has 15 amino acids. The V segment lost 5 bases and the J segment 8 bases; nucleotides outside the gene matches: 8. CDR3 in DNA: TGTGCCACCAGCGCCCGGACAGGGAAACATTCACCCCTCCACTTT. Encoded protein: CATSARTGKHSPLHF.

The V and J genes are TRBV5-1 and TRBJ2-7; possible D gene TRBD1, 5 bases. V was trimmed by 5 bases and J by 4 bases, leaving 7 bases between them. The CDR3 length is 11 residues. Germline loops: CDR1 SGHRS, CDR2 YFSETQ. The CDR3 coding sequence is TGCGCCAGCAGAGCAGGGTACGAGCAGTACTTC. Translation gives CASRAGYEQYF.

This chain joins TRBV27 and TRBJ2-3, with 14 bases aligning to TRBD2. This CDR3 is 17 amino acids long. In germline, CDR1 is MNHEY, CDR2 SMNVEV (reference sequence). The J segment lost 6 bases and the V segment lost 3 bases, leaving 8 bases of the junction unmatched. CDR3 nucleotides: TGTGCCAGCAGTTTCACGACTAGCGGGAGGGGGGGGGATACGCAGTATTTT. Translating gives CASSFTTSGRGGDTQYF.